There are a few counts of the clone carrying this T cell receptor (beta chain). Antigen: not known. The data were taken from a study of vaccination effects on CD4 cells after COVID-19. Study-level background: Each participant received a vaccine that was either BNT162b2 or mRNA-1273, given as two doses.

Culturing for 9 to 10 days preceded CD4+ T cell isolation. The person had PCR-confirmed SARS-CoV-2 infection between March and December 2020. IL-2 medium was substituted for half the medium on days 3 and 7. The CDR3 extends over 15 amino acids. The germline V gene has CDR1 SEHNR and CDR2 FQNEAQ (reference sequence). V lost 5 bases, J lost 9 bases, and 10 bases stayed unmatched. Using immunoSEQ multiplex PCR, the repertoire was profiled, and TCRdb retains in-frame clones only, with some absent. The sample yields about 66,000 clones, approximately 72% seen once. Specimen: CD4+ T cells from PBMCs cultured without peptide, collected before COVID-19 vaccination. This clonotype was sampled from a human donor who had a prior SARS-CoV-2 infection. V is TRBV7-9 and J is TRBJ1-6, with 7 bases fitting TRBD1. CDR3 in DNA: TGTGCCAGCAGCCCGCGAGGGGGCCTGGCTTCACCCCTCCACTTT. It translates to CASSPRGGLASPLHF.